The 20 T cell receptor beta chains reported below all come from one sample, sequenced in a study of T-cell reconstitution after alpha-beta-depleted transplantation in children. Study-wide findings and caveats: In patients about two months after transplant, alpha-beta T cells reportedly arose from several hundred expanded graft clones.

Unique molecular identifiers featured in how the TCRbeta library was prepared. TCRdb itself ran the PCR reads through MiXCR, one entry per CDR3 protein. The data hold approximately 32,000 distinct CDR3 sequences, with 6.4% observed a single time. These receptors are not linked to any known antigen. The sample was peripheral blood, taken 60 days after TCRalphabeta/CD19-depleted stem cell transplant. Receptor source: a child younger than two who had a stem cell transplant for acute myeloid leukemia, so the T cells may come from the graft donor.

The sample holds many counts of this clonotype. The junction departs from germline at one end; a sequencing error may be responsible. The J gene is TRBJ2-3, the V gene TRBV7-9; unclear D gene. This CDR3 spans 11 amino acids. Germline values: CDR1 SEHNR, CDR2 FQNEAQ (reference sequence). Here the CDR3 reads CASSHHTDTHF. The CDR3, as DNA: TGTGCCAGCAGCCATCACACAGATACGCATTTT.

This clonotype is judged medium-sized. The DNA for the CDR3 is TGTGCCAGTTCTTCCGGCGGGGGGCCGCAAGATACGCAGTATTTT. Residues: CASSSGGGPQDTQYF. The genes are TRBV12-3 or TRBV12-4 and TRBJ2-3, with TRBD2 identical over 8 bases. The CDR3 runs 15 residues. The J segment lost 5 bases and the V segment lost 9 bases, leaving 13 bases of the junction unmatched.

This clonotype was seen repeatedly, ten times or more. The J gene is TRBJ2-5, the V gene TRBV7-9; D not certain. Germline V gene lookup returns CDR1 SEHNR and CDR2 FQNEAQ (reference sequence). This CDR3 is 12 amino acids long. V shed 1 base and J shed 2 bases, with 2 bases lying between them. The DNA of the CDR3 is TGTGCCAGCAGCTTAGTTCAAGAGACCCAGTACTTC. It codes for CASSLVQETQYF.

Many counts were recorded for this clonotype. The chain couples TRBV5-1 to TRBJ2-7; D unclear. This CDR3 has 16 amino acids. Germline V lookup: CDR1 SGHRS, CDR2 YFSETQ. V was clipped by 3 bases and J by 0 bases, with 16 bases between them. As DNA, the CDR3 is TGCGCCAGCAGCTCCCCCCAGGAGTCCTCCTCCTACGAGCAGTACTTC. Its translation: CASSSPQESSSYEQYF.

This clonotype was detected ten times or more. J is TRBJ2-2 and V is TRBV6-5; D may be TRBD1 or TRBD2 (6 bases each). From germline, CDR1 is MNHEY and CDR2 SVGAGI. V was pared by 8 bases and J by 6 bases, with 16 bases between. The CDR3 consists of 14 residues. Here the CDR3 DNA reads TGTGCCAGCTCGAATTCGGGGGCACCCGGGGAGCTGTTTTTT. This codes for CASSNSGAPGELFF.

This clonotype was picked up many times. J is TRBJ2-5 and V is TRBV30; D is undetermined. CDR3 length: 12 residues. Trimming cost V 0 bases and J 1 base, with 3 bases left between them. Germline V gene data show CDR1 as GTSNPN and CDR2 as SVGIG (reference sequence). CDR3: CAWSVFQETQYF. In DNA form, the CDR3 reads TGTGCCTGGAGTGTTTTCCAAGAGACCCAGTACTTC.

Ten or more counts support this clonotype. The rearrangement uses TRBV4-1 and TRBJ2-7, with D tentatively TRBD2 (6 bases). Per germline, CDR1 MGHRA and CDR2 YSYEKL. This CDR3 comprises 14 residues. V gave up 4 bases and J gave up 3 bases, with 13 bases separating them. CDR3 amino acids: CASSRSSGFYEQYF. The CDR3 nucleotides are TGCGCCAGCAGCCGGAGTAGCGGATTCTACGAGCAGTACTTC.

The rearrangement links TRBV7-6 to TRBJ2-7, with TRBD1 matching 7 bases. V dropped 2 bases and J dropped 2; count of bases not matched to a gene: 6. The germline V gene has CDR1 SGHVS and CDR2 FNYEAQ. CDR3 length: 15 residues. Written as DNA, the CDR3 is TGTGCCAGCAGCTTAATGGGGGACAGAACCTACGAGCAGTACTTC. Translated, it gives CASSLMGDRTYEQYF.

This clonotype was detected many times. The chain joins TRBV10-3 to TRBJ1-4, with TRBD1 matching 8 bases. There are 15 residues in the CDR3. J lost 3 bases, V lost 2 bases, and 2 bases had no gene match. Germline V gene data show CDR1 as ENHRY and CDR2 as SYGVKD. The CDR3 nucleotides are TGTGCCATCAGTGAGGGACAGGGCGCTAATGAAAAACTGTTTTTT. Amino acids: CAISEGQGANEKLFF.

In its sample, this clonotype was seen many times. V usage is TRBV12-3 or TRBV12-4 and J usage is TRBJ1-1, with a possible D match to TRBD1 (5 bases). The CDR3 contains 11 residues. Trimming shortened V by 9 bases and J by 3 bases, and 8 bases separated the two germline ends. The CDR3: CASGGYTEAFF. As DNA, the CDR3 is TGTGCCAGTGGGGGGTACACTGAAGCTTTCTTT.

In its sample, this clonotype was seen many times. The chain recombines TRBV9 with TRBJ2-3; 8 bases map to TRBD2. This CDR3 has 15 residues. After removal of 6 bases from V and 3 bases from J, the junction contained 9 bases not matched to a gene. Germline CDR1 reads SGDLS; CDR2 reads YYNGEE. The CDR3 loop is CASTDGGGRTDTQYF. DNA of the CDR3: TGTGCCAGCACTGACGGGGGGGGCAGGACAGATACGCAGTATTTT.

This clonotype was seen many times. The chain links TRBV4-3 to TRBJ1-4; D possibly corresponds to TRBD1 (5 bases). The V end was cut by 0 bases, the J end by 6 bases, with 11 bases between. Per the germline V gene, CDR1 is LGHNA and CDR2 is YSLEER. This CDR3 comprises 15 residues. The DNA for the CDR3 is TGCGCCAGCAGCCAAGAGCCGGGGCCCTATGAAAAACTGTTTTTT. It encodes CASSQEPGPYEKLFF.

This clonotype was seen more than once but under ten times. The chain joins TRBV7-2 to TRBJ2-7, with 8 bases lining up with TRBD1. With V trimmed by 5 bases and J by 1 base, 1 base remained unmatched. This CDR3 contains 13 residues. CDR1 and CDR2 from the germline V gene are SGHTA and FQGNSA. CDR3 sequence: CASSRTGSYEQYF. The CDR3 DNA sequence: TGTGCCAGCAGCCGGACAGGGTCCTACGAGCAGTACTTC.

This clonotype appeared many times. The rearrangement uses TRBV28 and TRBJ2-7; 7 bases are a match to TRBD2. Germline V gene sequence: CDR1 MDHEN, CDR2 SYDVKM. V trimming: 4 bases; J trimming: 6 bases; junction bases outside the gene matches: 6. The CDR3 totals 13 residues. Here the CDR3 reads CASSYEQRGEQYF. CDR3 nucleotides: TGTGCCAGCAGTTACGAACAGCGGGGCGAGCAGTACTTC.

This clonotype appeared many times. The genes are TRBV6-2 or TRBV6-3 and TRBJ2-5; 8 bases map to TRBD2. There are 14 residues in the CDR3. Germline CDR1 is MNHEY and CDR2 is SVGEGT. The V gene end was trimmed by 5 bases and the J gene end by 4 bases; junction bases not matched to a gene: 6. The CDR3 is CASSPAGVGETQYF. For the CDR3, the DNA is TGTGCCAGCAGTCCAGCGGGAGTGGGAGAGACCCAGTACTTC.

The V and J genes are TRBV20-1 and TRBJ1-1; the D is unclear. This CDR3 spans 14 amino acids. The V end was cut by 1 base, the J end by 4 bases, with 13 bases between. CDR1 is DFQATT, CDR2 SNEGSKA, per germline (reference sequence). The DNA for the CDR3 is TGCAGTGCTAGAGGCCTGGGGTTGGGCACTGAAGCTTTCTTT. Its translation is CSARGLGLGTEAFF.

This clonotype has ten or more counts. The V gene is TRBV6-5, the J gene TRBJ1-4, with 7 bases identical to TRBD1. The CDR3 is 16 amino acids. V trimming: 6 bases; J trimming: 5 bases; junction bases outside the gene matches: 12. Germline CDR1 and CDR2: MNHEY and SVGAGI. The CDR3 spells CASRGYDREGNEKLFF. In DNA form, the CDR3 reads TGTGCCAGCAGGGGCTATGACAGGGAGGGGAATGAAAAACTGTTTTTT.

The sample holds many counts of this clonotype. This rearrangement joins TRBV10-3 to TRBJ2-3; the D gene is possibly TRBD2 (5 bases). This CDR3 is 17 amino acids long. Germline V gives CDR1 ENHRY, CDR2 SYGVKD. V gave up 0 bases and J gave up 0 bases, with 13 bases separating them. CDR3 region: CAISESTRAASTDTQYF. The CDR3 nucleotides read TGTGCCATCAGTGAGTCGACTCGAGCGGCTAGCACAGATACGCAGTATTTT.

The sample holds many counts of this clonotype. In DNA form, the CDR3 reads TGTGCCAGCAGCGTACGAGCCGGGGAGCTGTTTTTT. Its protein product is CASSVRAGELFF. This sequence joins TRBV9 and TRBJ2-2, with D hard to call. The V gene lost 1 base and the J gene lost 6 bases, with 4 bases spanning the gap. This CDR3 comprises 12 residues. CDR1 is SGDLS, CDR2 YYNGEE, per germline.

This clonotype has at least ten counts. The chain links TRBV5-1 to TRBJ2-3; D is perhaps TRBD2 (5 bases). The V end was cut by 0 bases, the J end by 6 bases, with 14 bases between. Germline V gene data show CDR1 as SGHRS and CDR2 as YFSETQ. CDR3 length equals 15 residues. The CDR3 nucleotides read TGCGCCAGCAGCTTGGCCCGGGGTTCAACTGATACGCAGTATTTT. Its protein product is CASSLARGSTDTQYF. The variable domain in full, completed from reference TRBV5-1 and TRBJ2-3, reads KAGVTQTPRYLIKTRGQQVTLSCSPISGHRSVSWYQQTPGQGLQFLFEYFSETQRNKGNFPGRFSGRQFSNSRSEMNVSTLELGDSALYLCASSLARGSTDTQYFGPGTRLTVL.